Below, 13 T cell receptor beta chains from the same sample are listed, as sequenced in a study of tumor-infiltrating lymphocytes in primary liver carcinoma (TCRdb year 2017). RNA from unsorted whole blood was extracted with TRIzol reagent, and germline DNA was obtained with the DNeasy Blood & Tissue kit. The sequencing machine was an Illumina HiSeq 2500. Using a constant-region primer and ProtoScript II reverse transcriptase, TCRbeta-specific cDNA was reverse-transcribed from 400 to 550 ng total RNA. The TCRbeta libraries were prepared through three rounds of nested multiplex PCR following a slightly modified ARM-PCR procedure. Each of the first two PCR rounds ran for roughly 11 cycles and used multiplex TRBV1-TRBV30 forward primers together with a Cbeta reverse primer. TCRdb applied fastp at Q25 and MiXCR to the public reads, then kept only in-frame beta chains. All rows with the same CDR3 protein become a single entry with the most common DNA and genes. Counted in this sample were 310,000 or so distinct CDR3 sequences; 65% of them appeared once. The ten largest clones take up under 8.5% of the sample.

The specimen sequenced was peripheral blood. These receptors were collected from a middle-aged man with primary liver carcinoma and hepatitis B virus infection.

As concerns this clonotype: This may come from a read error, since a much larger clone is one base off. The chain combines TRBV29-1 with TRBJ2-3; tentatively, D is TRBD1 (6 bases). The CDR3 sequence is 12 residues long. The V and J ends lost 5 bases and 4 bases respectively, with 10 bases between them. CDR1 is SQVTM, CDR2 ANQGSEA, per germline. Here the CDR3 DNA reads TGCAGCGTTCAAACAGGGTCAGATACGCAGTATTTT. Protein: CSVQTGSDTQYF.

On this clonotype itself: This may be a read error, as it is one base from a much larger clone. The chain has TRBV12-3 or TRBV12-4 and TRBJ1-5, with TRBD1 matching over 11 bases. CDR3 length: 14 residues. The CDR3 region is CACSRTGGGQPQHF. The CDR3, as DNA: TGTGCCTGCAGTCGGACAGGGGGCGGTCAGCCCCAGCATTTT.

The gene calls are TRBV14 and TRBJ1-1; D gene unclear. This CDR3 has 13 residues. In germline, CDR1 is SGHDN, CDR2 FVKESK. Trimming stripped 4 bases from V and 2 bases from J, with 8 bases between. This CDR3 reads CASSLARNTEAFF. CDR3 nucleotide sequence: TGTGCCAGCAGCCTCGCTAGAAACACTGAAGCTTTCTTT.

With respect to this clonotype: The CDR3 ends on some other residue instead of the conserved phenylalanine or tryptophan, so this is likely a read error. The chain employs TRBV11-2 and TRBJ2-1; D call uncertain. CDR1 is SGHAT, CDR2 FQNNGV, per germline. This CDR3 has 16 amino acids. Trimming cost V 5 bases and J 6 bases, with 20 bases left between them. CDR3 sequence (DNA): TGTGCCAGCAGCCCATTGTGGGGATGGGAACTCAATGAGCAGTTCTCC. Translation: CASSPLWGWELNEQFS.

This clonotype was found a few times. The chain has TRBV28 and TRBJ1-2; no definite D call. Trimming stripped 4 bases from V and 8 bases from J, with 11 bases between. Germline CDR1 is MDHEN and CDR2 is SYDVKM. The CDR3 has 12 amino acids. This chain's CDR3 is CASSSIPVGYTF. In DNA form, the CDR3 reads TGTGCCAGCAGTTCTATACCAGTAGGCTACACCTTC.

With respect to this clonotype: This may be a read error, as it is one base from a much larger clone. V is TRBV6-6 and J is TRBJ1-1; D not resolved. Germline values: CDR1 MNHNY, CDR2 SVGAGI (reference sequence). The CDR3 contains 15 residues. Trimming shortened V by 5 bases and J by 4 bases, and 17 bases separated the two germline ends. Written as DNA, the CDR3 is TGTGCCAGCAGTCCCCCGGTAGGGCCTAGCACTGAAGCTTTCTTT. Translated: CASSPPVGPSTEAFF.

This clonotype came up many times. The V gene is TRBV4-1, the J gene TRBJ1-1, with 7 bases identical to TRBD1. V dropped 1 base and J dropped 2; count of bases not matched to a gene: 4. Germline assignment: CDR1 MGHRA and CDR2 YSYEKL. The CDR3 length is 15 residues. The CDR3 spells CASSQVGQLNTEAFF. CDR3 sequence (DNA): TGCGCCAGCAGCCAAGTGGGACAGCTAAACACTGAAGCTTTCTTT.

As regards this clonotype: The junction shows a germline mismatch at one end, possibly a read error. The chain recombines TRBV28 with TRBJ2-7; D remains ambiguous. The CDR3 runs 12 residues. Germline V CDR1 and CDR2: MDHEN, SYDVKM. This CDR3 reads CASSSFTYEQHF. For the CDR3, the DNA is TGTGCCAGCAGTTCCTTTACCTACGAGCAGCACTTC.

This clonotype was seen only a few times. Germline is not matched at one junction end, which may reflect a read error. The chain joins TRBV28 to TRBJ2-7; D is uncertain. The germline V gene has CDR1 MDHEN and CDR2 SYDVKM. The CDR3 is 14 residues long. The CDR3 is CVSTAGPISYEQYF. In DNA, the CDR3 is TGTGTCAGCACCGCTGGGCCCATCTCCTACGAGCAGTACTTC.

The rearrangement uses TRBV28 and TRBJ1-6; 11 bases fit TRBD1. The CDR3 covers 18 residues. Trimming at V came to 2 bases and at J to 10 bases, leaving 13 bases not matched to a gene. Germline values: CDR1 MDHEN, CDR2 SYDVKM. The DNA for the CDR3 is TGTGCCAGCAGTTTAAAAGGCCGAGGGGACAGGGGGAGATCACCCCTCCACTTT. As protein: CASSLKGRGDRGRSPLHF.

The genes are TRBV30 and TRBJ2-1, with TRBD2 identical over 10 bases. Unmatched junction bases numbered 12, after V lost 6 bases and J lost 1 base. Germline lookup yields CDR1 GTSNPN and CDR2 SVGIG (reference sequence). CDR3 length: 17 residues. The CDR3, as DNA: TGTGCCTGTGGAGGGGTACTAGCGGGGACTTCCTACAATGAGCAGTTCTTC. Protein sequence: CACGGVLAGTSYNEQFF.

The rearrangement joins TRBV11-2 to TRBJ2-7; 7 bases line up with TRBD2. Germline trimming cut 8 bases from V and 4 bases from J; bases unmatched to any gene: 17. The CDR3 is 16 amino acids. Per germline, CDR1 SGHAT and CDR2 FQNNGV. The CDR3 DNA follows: TGTGCCAGCTGCCAAGTCGTCACGGGAGGCGGTTACGAGCAGTACTTC. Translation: CASCQVVTGGGYEQYF.

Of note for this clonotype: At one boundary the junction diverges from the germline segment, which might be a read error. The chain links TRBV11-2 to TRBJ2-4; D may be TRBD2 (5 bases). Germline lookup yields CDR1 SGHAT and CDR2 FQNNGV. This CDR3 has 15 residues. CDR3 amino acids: CAGSSNLLAKNIEYF. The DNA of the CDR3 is TGTGCCGGCAGCTCCAACCTGCTAGCCAAAAACATTGAGTACTTC.